This TCR beta chain was obtained from a study of long-term antiretroviral therapy in people with HIV. General observations from the study: In HIV, the repertoires covered a tighter span of CDR3 lengths than in controls.

CDR3 length equals 15 residues. J was trimmed by 5 bases and V by 6 bases; bases with no gene match: 11. Germline assignment: CDR1 MGHDK and CDR2 SYGVNS. With respect to this clone: What it recognizes is unknown.

They ran version v3.0 of the immunoSEQ assay at survey level. Some clones are missing from TCRdb's copy, which holds only in-frame ones; the method was immunoSEQ multiplex PCR. The repertoire includes over 25,000 clones, roughly 88% of them detected once, and roughly a tenth sits in the top ten. This clonotype originated in a man aged 25 to 40 with HIV. The specimen was unsorted PBMCs, collected 2.7 to 2.9 years after starting antiretroviral therapy. The chain uses TRBV25-1 and TRBJ2-5; 8 bases are shared with TRBD1. The CDR3 region has the DNA TGTGCCAGCAGCCCCCAGGGGGCGCGTGTTGAGACCCAGTACTTC. This codes for CASSPQGARVETQYF.